Sequencing of this TCR beta chain was carried out in a study of patients and donors after allogeneic stem cell transplantation. The CDR3 length is 16 residues. Trimming removed 4 bases from V and 8 bases from J, with 18 bases in between. Germline-derived CDR1 and CDR2 are SGHDN and FVKESK. Using its own MiXCR run on the RT-PCR reads, TCRdb lists one record per CDR3 protein. The data show over 200,000 distinct CDR3 sequences, 38% seen once. The sample comprised blood, either unsorted or a sorted T cell fraction (not recorded which). This receptor was taken from a human donor who was either an allogeneic HSCT recipient or a stem cell or donor lymphocyte infusion donor (not recorded which). It is not recorded whose cells these are; they may come from a transplant donor. The chain recombines TRBV14 with TRBJ1-6; maybe TRBD1 (5 bases). CDR3 amino acids: CASSPLGRGEDSPLHF. Here the CDR3 DNA reads TGTGCCAGCAGCCCCCTGGGAAGAGGGGAGGATTCACCCCTCCACTTT.